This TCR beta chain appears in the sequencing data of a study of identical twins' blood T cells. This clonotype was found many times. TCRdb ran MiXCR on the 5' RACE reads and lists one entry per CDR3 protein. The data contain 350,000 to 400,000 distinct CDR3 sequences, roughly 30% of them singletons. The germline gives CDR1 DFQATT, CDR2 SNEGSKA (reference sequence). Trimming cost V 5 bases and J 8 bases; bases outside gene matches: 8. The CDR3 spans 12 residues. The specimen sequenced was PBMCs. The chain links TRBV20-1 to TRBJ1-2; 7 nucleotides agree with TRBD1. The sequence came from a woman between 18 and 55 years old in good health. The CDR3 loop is CSASTGEVGYTF. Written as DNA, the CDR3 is TGCAGTGCTTCTACAGGGGAGGTCGGCTACACCTTC.